This TCR beta chain came from a study of shared clonotypes between healthy human individuals. Study-wide results and caveats: Represented genetic and exposure-history diversity was restricted by having few donors.

Germline CDR1 reads SGHAT; CDR2 reads FQDESV (reference sequence). V shed 1 base and J shed 7 bases, with 14 bases lying between them. The CDR3 is 15 residues long. For unsorted PBMC, approximately 290 ng DNA per replicate equaled 32,000 or so T cell genomes. Repertoires were generated with immunoSEQ multiplex PCR, while TCRdb's copy carries only in-frame clones and drops some. Counted here are about 510,000 clones, 79% occurring once; the ten biggest clones make up around 13%. Caucasian adults residing in Nashville, Tennessee made up all the donors. Unsorted samples used roughly 99 million PBMCs for genomic DNA. Notes on this clone: The antigen remains unidentified.

The gene calls are TRBV11-1 and TRBJ2-1; D is uncertain. This TCR was recovered from a woman between 40 and 50 years old in good health. Some clones in this sample may be carry-over from other donors' samples. The sequenced sample consisted of PBMCs. The CDR3 sequence: CASSLDPTRGNEQFF. DNA for the CDR3: TGTGCCAGCAGCTTAGACCCTACCCGCGGAAATGAGCAGTTCTTC.